The subject of this entry is one T cell receptor (beta chain). The antigen is undetermined. V gave up 3 bases and J gave up 3 bases, with 8 bases separating them. The CDR3 is 13 residues long. Germline-derived CDR1 and CDR2 are SEHNR and FQNEAQ (reference sequence). Measured with immunoSEQ multiplex PCR; TCRdb has only the in-frame clones, and not every one. The sample consists of some 140,000 clones, approximately 86% of them appearing once. These data come from a study of cytomegalovirus exposure and HLA in healthy donors. Across the study: The 90 to 150 validation repertoires, a later analysis reported, used the same platform as the 600 to 850 repertoires from the first cohort.

Study findings and constraints: Specific recognition of CMV antigens was confirmed in vitro for a few chains (all CMV-associated).

The V and J genes are TRBV7-9 and TRBJ2-5, with D possibly matching TRBD1 (5 bases). This sequence was found in a human donor in good health. The sequencing input was PBMCs. The CDR3 is CASSLTDKETQYF. Here the CDR3 DNA reads TGTGCCAGCAGCTTGACAGATAAAGAGACCCAGTACTTC.